These 25 T cell receptor beta chains came from one sample sequenced in a study of regulatory T cells in long-lasting Graves disease. The time point here: persistent/refractory GD, antithyroid drugs over 5 years with positive TRAb. Isolated PBMC RNA provided the starting material for the TCR library. According to the study, TCR beta libraries were built with iRepertoire HTBI primers and CDR3-region Arm-PCR. TCRdb analysed the multiplex PCR reads with MiXCR anew, one entry per CDR3 protein. The sample has about 450,000 distinct CDR3 sequences, around 20% seen once; the top ten hold approximately 25%. This specimen was peripheral blood mononuclear cells (PBMCs), taken when the disease was refractory, from a patient treated with antithyroid drugs. These TCRs come from a female donor with Graves disease.

This clonotype was counted between two and nine times. V usage is TRBV20-1 and J usage is TRBJ2-7, with 15 bases lining up with TRBD2. This CDR3 contains 15 residues. Trimming at V came to 4 bases and at J to 2 bases, leaving 3 bases not matched to a gene. From germline, CDR1 is DFQATT and CDR2 SNEGSKA (reference sequence). CDR3 residues: CSATGTSGRPYEQYF. In DNA, the CDR3 is TGCAGTGCTACTGGGACTAGCGGGAGGCCCTACGAGCAGTACTTC.

Comments on this clonotype: One base away lies a much larger clone, so this may be a sequencing read error. The V and J genes are TRBV6-1 and TRBJ2-7, with TRBD1 identical over 7 bases. Germline V gene data show CDR1 as MNHNS and CDR2 as SASEGT. The CDR3 loop spans 14 amino acids. With 6 bases clipped from V and 0 bases from J, the junction kept 5 bases outside the gene matches. CDR3 in amino acids: CASSQTGTSYEQYF. CDR3 nucleotides: TGTGCCAGCAGCCAGACAGGGACCTCCTACGAGCAGTACTTC.

This clonotype was observed at least ten times. The V and J genes are TRBV25-1 and TRBJ2-5; tentative D call: TRBD2 (6 bases). This CDR3 comprises 15 residues. CDR1 and CDR2 from the germline V gene are MGHDK and SYGVNS. V lost 3 bases, J lost 2 bases, and 13 bases lay in between. The CDR3 reads CASSDVLGGQETQYF. Here the CDR3 DNA reads TGTGCCAGCAGTGATGTCTTGGGGGGACAAGAGACCCAGTACTTC.

This clonotype was detected only a few times. J is TRBJ2-7 and V is TRBV14; tentatively, D is TRBD2 (6 bases). This CDR3 comprises 17 residues. With 0 bases removed from V and 7 bases from J, the gap between germline ends came to 22 bases. Germline loops: CDR1 SGHDN, CDR2 FVKESK. This CDR3 is CASSQEGAAEGLWEQYF. The CDR3 DNA is TGTGCCAGCAGCCAAGAAGGGGCAGCGGAGGGTTTATGGGAGCAGTACTTC.

This clonotype was observed a handful of times. The rearrangement links TRBV27 to TRBJ2-5, with 10 bases that match TRBD2. Germline assignment: CDR1 MNHEY and CDR2 SMNVEV (reference sequence). The V gene end was trimmed by 9 bases and the J gene end by 4 bases; junction bases not matched to a gene: 14. This CDR3 is built from 16 residues. This CDR3 reads CASASSGGEVRETQYF. The CDR3 DNA sequence: TGTGCCAGTGCCTCAAGCGGGGGGGAGGTGAGAGAGACCCAGTACTTC.

In this sample, this clonotype turned up a few times. The chain links TRBV12-3 or TRBV12-4 to TRBJ1-5; 9 nucleotides match TRBD1. The trim removed 6 bases at V and 4 bases at J, leaving 7 bases unmatched. This CDR3 has 15 amino acids. CDR3 DNA sequence: TGTGCCAGCAGACCGGGACAGGGAAGGAATCAGCCCCAGCATTTT. Its protein product is CASRPGQGRNQPQHF.

V usage is TRBV7-3 and J usage is TRBJ2-2; perhaps TRBD2 as D (7 bases). Germline V gives CDR1 SGHTA, CDR2 FQGTGA. V lost 8 bases to trimming and J lost 5 bases, with 15 bases between them. There are 14 residues in the CDR3. This chain's CDR3 is CASRVGRGTGELFF. The CDR3 coding sequence is TGTGCCAGCCGAGTGGGGAGGGGGACCGGGGAGCTGTTTTTT.

This clonotype has just a few counts. The J gene is TRBJ2-6, the V gene TRBV5-1, with 7 bases matching TRBD1. The germline V gene has CDR1 SGHRS and CDR2 YFSETQ. The V gene end was trimmed by 4 bases and the J gene end by 3 bases; junction bases not matched to a gene: 4. This CDR3 is built from 15 residues. CDR3 nucleotides: TGCGCCAGCAGCATAGACAGGGTTGGGGCCAACGTCCTGACTTTC. Its protein product is CASSIDRVGANVLTF.

The chain uses TRBV19 and TRBJ2-2, with D possibly TRBD1 on 6 matching bases. Per the germline V gene, CDR1 is LNHDA and CDR2 is SQIVND (reference sequence). This CDR3 has 14 residues. Trimming stripped 10 bases from V and 2 bases from J, with 14 bases between. The CDR3 here is CATRMTGNTGELFF. In nucleotides, the CDR3 is TGTGCCACTAGAATGACAGGCAACACCGGGGAGCTGTTTTTT.

This clonotype was seen a few times. The chain couples TRBV2 to TRBJ1-3; D is uncertain. The CDR3 covers 14 residues. Trimming removed 8 bases from V and 0 bases from J, with 11 bases in between. From germline, CDR1 is SNHLY and CDR2 FYNNEI. In DNA, the CDR3 is TGTGCCAGCGAACCCGACGGCTCTGGAAACACCATATATTTT. Protein sequence: CASEPDGSGNTIYF.

This clonotype was counted only a few times. The chain combines TRBV24-1 with TRBJ1-2; TRBD1 aligns across 9 bases. CDR3 length: 15 amino acids. Germline CDR1 is KGHDR and CDR2 is SFDVKD. The junction had 7 bases not matched to a gene; V was cut back by 3 bases and J by 6 bases. The CDR3: CATSDRTGARDGYTF. In DNA, the CDR3 is TGTGCCACCAGTGATCGGACAGGGGCGAGGGATGGCTACACCTTC.

In this sample, this clonotype turned up many times. The chain recombines TRBV10-3 with TRBJ2-7; D is undetermined. With 2 bases removed from V and 3 bases from J, the gap between germline ends came to 11 bases. Germline V lookup: CDR1 ENHRY, CDR2 SYGVKD. The CDR3 spans 14 residues. This CDR3 reads CAISEVVGIYEQYF. In DNA, the CDR3 is TGTGCCATCAGTGAGGTGGTGGGAATCTACGAGCAGTACTTC.

This clonotype was counted a few times. V is TRBV7-9 and J is TRBJ1-2, with D perhaps TRBD1 (5 bases). Germline V gene lookup returns CDR1 SEHNR and CDR2 FQNEAQ (reference sequence). The CDR3 consists of 16 residues. Trimming removed 3 bases from V and 0 bases from J, with 14 bases in between. The CDR3 loop is CASSFGVTDTNYGYTF. In nucleotides, the CDR3 is TGTGCCAGCAGCTTTGGGGTGACAGATACTAACTATGGCTACACCTTC.

The V gene is TRBV30, the J gene TRBJ1-1, with 7 bases lining up with TRBD1. The germline V gene has CDR1 GTSNPN and CDR2 SVGIG (reference sequence). V shed 1 base and J 0 bases; nucleotides not matched to a gene: 8. This CDR3 spans 16 amino acids. CDR3 sequence reads: CAWSAGQVFMNTEAFF. The CDR3 nucleotides are TGTGCCTGGAGTGCAGGACAGGTCTTTATGAACACTGAAGCTTTCTTT.

This clonotype was detected only a few times. V gene TRBV28 combines with J gene TRBJ1-5; 7 positions agree with TRBD1. Looked up from germline, CDR1 is MDHEN and CDR2 is SYDVKM. The V gene end was trimmed by 6 bases and the J gene end by 1 base; junction bases not matched to a gene: 6. This CDR3 is built from 15 residues. The CDR3 DNA reads TGTGCCAGCAGCCCGACAGGGATGAGCAATCAGCCCCAGCATTTT. Translation gives CASSPTGMSNQPQHF. The full variable domain, in which reference TRBV28 and TRBJ1-5 provide the parts outside the CDR3, is DVKVTQSSRYLVKRTGEKVFLECVQDMDHENMFWYRQDPGLGLRLIYFSYDVKMKEKGDIPEGYSVSREKKERFSLILESASTNQTSMYLCASSPTGMSNQPQHFGDGTRLSIL.

This clonotype came up many times. The rearrangement links TRBV12-3 or TRBV12-4 to TRBJ2-7; no firm D call. This CDR3 has 12 amino acids. Trimming cost V 5 bases and J 7 bases, with 12 bases left between them. CDR3 bases: TGTGCCAGCAGTCTCAAAAAGGGAGAGCAGTACTTC. It specifies CASSLKKGEQYF.

In regard to this clonotype: A much larger clone is a single base away; this may be a read error. The chain employs TRBV29-1 and TRBJ1-1; D is perhaps TRBD1 (5 bases). The CDR3 consists of 15 residues. The V and J ends lost 3 bases and 0 bases respectively, with 14 bases between them. Per the germline V gene, CDR1 is SQVTM and CDR2 is ANQGSEA. The CDR3 region has the DNA TGCAGCGTTGAGGGACCGGGACCCATGAACACTGAAGCTTTCTTT. This encodes CSVEGPGPMNTEAFF.

V usage is TRBV29-1 and J usage is TRBJ1-2; perhaps TRBD1 as D (6 bases). Trimming left V 7 bases short and J 0 bases short, with 15 bases between. CDR1 and CDR2 (germline): SQVTM, ANQGSEA. This CDR3 is built from 14 residues. CDR3 protein: CSATNRDANYGYTF. Written as DNA, the CDR3 is TGCAGCGCTACCAACAGGGACGCTAACTATGGCTACACCTTC.

J is TRBJ2-7 and V is TRBV4-1, with D tentatively TRBD2 (6 bases). Germline V gene sequence: CDR1 MGHRA, CDR2 YSYEKL. The CDR3 has 16 residues. With 1 base removed from V and 6 bases from J, the gap between germline ends came to 19 bases. CDR3 residues: CASSQVGQGGRSEQYF. DNA of the CDR3: TGCGCCAGCAGCCAAGTCGGGCAGGGAGGTCGGAGCGAGCAGTACTTC.

This clonotype was seen at least ten times. The chain uses TRBV7-9 and TRBJ2-5, with TRBD1 as a possible D gene (5 bases). The CDR3 contains 16 residues. Trimming pared 4 bases from V and 4 bases from J, leaving 19 bases between. From germline, CDR1 is SEHNR and CDR2 FQNEAQ (reference sequence). The DNA of the CDR3 is TGTGCCAGCAGCTACATGACACCAAATCAGGGAGAGACCCAGTACTTC. Translated, it gives CASSYMTPNQGETQYF.

As concerns this clonotype: A read error is possible here, since a much larger clone lies one base away. The gene calls are TRBV12-3 or TRBV12-4 and TRBJ1-1; TRBD1 might be the D (6 bases). This CDR3 contains 14 residues. The CDR3 reads CTSRLLGLTGEAFF. CDR3 sequence (DNA): TGTACCAGCCGTCTTCTGGGATTGACAGGTGAAGCTTTCTTT.

The chain uses TRBV30 and TRBJ1-1; D remains ambiguous. V dropped 3 bases and J dropped 8 bases, with 16 bases sitting between them. Germline V gene sequence: CDR1 GTSNPN, CDR2 SVGIG (reference sequence). The CDR3 has 13 amino acids. The CDR3 DNA follows: TGTGCCTGGAGCCGAAGACTTACTCCCGAAGCTTTCTTT. This translates into CAWSRRLTPEAFF.

The chain recombines TRBV6-5 with TRBJ1-5; the D is unclear. CDR3 size: 14 residues. Trimming shortened V by 0 bases and J by 5 bases, and 8 bases separated the two germline ends. Germline V gene sequence: CDR1 MNHEY, CDR2 SVGAGI. The DNA for the CDR3 is TGTGCCAGCAGTTACTCAGGGTTCGATCAGCCCCAGCATTTT. Its protein product is CASSYSGFDQPQHF.

This chain's CDR3 is CASSQRGTGVEEQYF. As DNA, the CDR3 is TGCGCCAGCAGCCAACGAGGGACAGGGGTAGAGGAGCAGTACTTC. V and J are TRBV4-1 and TRBJ2-7; TRBD1 matches 10 bases. V dropped 2 bases and J dropped 7; count of bases not matched to a gene: 8. CDR1 is MGHRA, CDR2 YSYEKL, per germline. This CDR3 is built from 15 residues.

This clonotype was observed at least ten times. The chain uses TRBV20-1 and TRBJ1-1; TRBD1 aligns across 8 bases. The germline V gene encodes CDR1 DFQATT and CDR2 SNEGSKA (reference sequence). CDR3 size: 15 residues. J lost 2 bases, V lost 1 base, and 6 bases had no gene match. DNA of the CDR3: TGCAGTGCTAGAGCCACAGGGGGAGGAAACACTGAAGCTTTCTTT. Translated, it gives CSARATGGGNTEAFF.